A single sample gave rise to the 10 T cell receptor beta chains below, sequenced in a study of tumor-infiltrating lymphocytes in localized non-small cell lung cancer. Here immunoSEQ multiplex PCR was the method, and the copy in TCRdb shows in-frame clones only, minus some. The sample comprises roughly 10,000 clones, more than 70% of which are singletons, and about a fifth rests with the top ten. The sequenced sample consisted of lung tumor tissue. These receptors all stem from a human donor with non-small cell lung cancer.

This clone turned up a few times. The chain combines TRBV6-5 with TRBJ1-2; TRBD1 aligns across 7 bases. The trim removed 5 bases at V and 0 bases at J, leaving 3 bases unmatched. Germline assignment: CDR1 MNHEY and CDR2 SVGAGI. This CDR3 is 14 amino acids long. The CDR3 loop reads CASSRQGPNYGYTF. The DNA for the CDR3 is TGTGCCAGCAGTAGACAGGGTCCTAACTATGGCTACACCTTC.

This rearrangement joins TRBV5-6 to TRBJ2-3; unclear D gene. The CDR3 loop spans 13 amino acids. CDR1 is SGHDT and CDR2 is YYEEEE in the germline V gene. V lost 2 bases and J lost 4, with 8 bases in between. The CDR3 bases are TGTGCCAGCAGCTTAGAAGTAGCAGATACGCAGTATTTT. It encodes CASSLEVADTQYF.

The J gene is TRBJ2-5, the V gene TRBV6-5; D is unclear. CDR1 is MNHEY, CDR2 SVGAGI, per germline. This CDR3 region has 14 residues. V dropped 2 bases and J dropped 2 bases, with 9 bases sitting between them. CDR3 region: CASSYLAGQETQYF. The CDR3 DNA sequence: TGTGCCAGCAGTTACCTGGCAGGACAAGAGACCCAGTACTTC.

This clone is labeled as medium-sized (0.01 to 0.1%). This chain connects TRBV28 to TRBJ1-1; D uncertain. The CDR3 is 12 amino acids. V was pared by 8 bases and J by 0 bases, with 7 bases between. Germline V gene data show CDR1 as MDHEN and CDR2 as SYDVKM. The CDR3 here is CASSNMNTEAFF. CDR3 in DNA: TGTGCCAGCTCTAATATGAACACTGAAGCTTTCTTT.

The V call is TRBV4-1, the J call TRBJ1-1; TRBD1 aligns across 9 bases. V dropped 6 bases and J dropped 1; count of bases not matched to a gene: 9. The CDR3 has 16 residues. Germline V gene data show CDR1 as MGHRA and CDR2 as YSYEKL. CDR3 nucleotide sequence: TGCGCCAGCAGATCAAAACAGGGGGCGGGGAACACTGAAGCTTTCTTT. Translation: CASRSKQGAGNTEAFF.

The genes are TRBV5-1 and TRBJ2-1; perhaps TRBD2 as D (5 bases). Germline V gene lookup returns CDR1 SGHRS and CDR2 YFSETQ. CDR3 size: 16 residues. The V end was cut by 2 bases, the J end by 2 bases, with 14 bases between. For the CDR3, the DNA is TGCGCCAGCAGCTTCCGTTGGACTGATACCTACAATGAGCAGTTCTTC. Encoded protein: CASSFRWTDTYNEQFF.

The CDR3 DNA sequence: TGTGCCAGTAATCCGGGACAGTATAATTCACCCCTCCACTTT. Translation gives CASNPGQYNSPLHF. V is TRBV19 and J is TRBJ1-6; 7 nucleotides align to TRBD1. Losses at the gene ends were 7 bases for V and 4 bases for J; bases not matched to a gene: 4. This CDR3 has 14 residues. Germline V gene sequence: CDR1 LNHDA, CDR2 SQIVND (reference sequence). Full variable domain (remainder filled in from reference TRBV19 and TRBJ1-6): DGGITQSPKYLFRKEGQNVTLSCEQNLNHDAMYWYRQDPGQGLRLIYYSQIVNDFQKGDIAEGYSVSREKKESFPLTVTSAQKNPTAFYLCASNPGQYNSPLHFGNGTRLTVT.

The gene calls are TRBV20-1 and TRBJ1-2; no reliable D call. Trimming cost V 2 bases and J 2 bases, with 3 bases left between them. This CDR3 region has 11 residues. Germline V gene data show CDR1 as DFQATT and CDR2 as SNEGSKA (reference sequence). The CDR3 sequence is CSARYNYGYTF. In DNA, the CDR3 is TGCAGTGCTAGATACAACTATGGCTACACCTTC.

This clone was seen more than once but under ten times. This rearrangement joins TRBV5-6 to TRBJ1-6, with 11 bases identical to TRBD1. J gave up 9 bases and V 1 base, and 3 bases lay outside the gene matches. Germline lookup yields CDR1 SGHDT and CDR2 YYEEEE. This CDR3 contains 15 residues. DNA of the CDR3: TGTGCCAGCAGCTTGTGGACAGGGGGCAGTTCACCCCTCCACTTT. Translating gives CASSLWTGGSSPLHF.

The rearrangement uses TRBV30 and TRBJ1-5; TRBD1 agrees at 7 bases. With V trimmed by 0 bases and J by 6 bases, 8 bases remained unmatched. The CDR3 contains 15 residues. The V gene's germline CDR1 is GTSNPN and CDR2 SVGIG (reference sequence). The CDR3 nucleotides read TGTGCCTGGAGTGTTGGGGCAGGGGGATTTCAGCCCCAGCATTTT. This gives the protein CAWSVGAGGFQPQHF. Looking up the rest from reference TRBV30 and TRBJ1-5 gives the full variable domain: SQTIHQWPATLVQPVGSPLSLECTVEGTSNPNLYWYRQAAGRGLQLLFYSVGIGQISSEVPQNLSASRPQDRQFILSSKKLLLSDSGFYLCAWSVGAGGFQPQHFGDGTRLSIL.